This TCR beta chain was recorded in a study of blood T cell repertoires in COVID-19. For the study at large: Samples taken during acute and convalescent COVID-19 were collected in the United States, Italy and Spain. T cells, B-cell-depleted T cells, or PBMCs supplied cDNA or gDNA.

Enrolment of Seattle patients took place during active infection, and they were followed longitudinally. Authors' processing steps: Counts of nucleated cells, estimated from reference gene primer amplification, were obtained. TCRdb keeps only in-frame clones here, not all; method: immunoSEQ multiplex PCR. Clone size and V and J calls were adopted from that table, with D and trimming inferred from the DNA. Found here are 440,000 or so clones, over 75% of them singletons; the top ten hold about 1.6%. CDR3 length: 15 residues. CDR1 is LNHDA, CDR2 SQIVND, per germline (reference sequence). V shed 3 bases, J shed 2 bases, and the junction held 5 bases outside the gene matches.

V is TRBV19 and J is TRBJ2-3; 7 positions match TRBD2. Sequencing was done on a sample of peripheral blood. This TCR was sampled from a woman aged 40 to 50 with COVID-19, enrolled during active disease. Here the CDR3 reads CASSIGTTHTDTQYF. In DNA form, the CDR3 reads TGTGCCAGTAGTATCGGGACTACTCACACAGATACGCAGTATTTT.